The 12 T cell receptor beta chains below come from one sample, sequenced in a study of control samples from healthy donors and cancer patients. Data came from immunoSEQ multiplex PCR; TCRdb stores just in-frame clones and leaves some out. The sample shows approximately 86,000 clones, about 89% of them seen only once. What was sequenced was blood. Receptors originate from a young man in good health.

The chain couples TRBV12-3 or TRBV12-4 to TRBJ2-3, with D unresolved. Trimming took 3 bases from V and 4 from J, leaving 8 bases between them. There are 13 residues in the CDR3. The CDR3 loop is CASSFAPADTQYF. In DNA, the CDR3 is TGTGCCAGCAGTTTTGCTCCGGCAGATACGCAGTATTTT.

The chain links TRBV5-1 to TRBJ1-1, with D possibly TRBD1 on 5 matching bases. The CDR3 covers 15 residues. The germline V and J ends were trimmed by 3 bases and 2 bases, with 14 bases remaining between them. Germline values: CDR1 SGHRS, CDR2 YFSETQ. The CDR3 DNA sequence: TGCGCCAGCAGCTGGACGGACACCCTTAACACTGAAGCTTTCTTT. It encodes CASSWTDTLNTEAFF.

The chain couples TRBV3-1 (or the pseudogene TRBV3-2) to TRBJ2-3; D is possibly TRBD1 or TRBD2 (6 bases each). The germline V gene encodes CDR1 LGHDT and CDR2 YNNKEL (reference sequence). Deletions cut 1 base from V and 14 bases from J, with 13 bases between. The CDR3 has 12 residues. CDR3 nucleotides: TGTGCCAGCAGCCAAGGGGGGGCGGGGTTGTATTTT. Encoded protein: CASSQGGAGLYF.

The V gene is TRBV30, the J gene TRBJ1-1; no definite D call. Trimming took 2 bases from V and 5 from J, leaving 12 bases between them. Germline values: CDR1 GTSNPN, CDR2 SVGIG (reference sequence). This CDR3 comprises 13 residues. DNA of the CDR3: TGTGCCTGGAGTATCGGCGACGGTACTGAAGCTTTCTTT. Protein: CAWSIGDGTEAFF.

The rearrangement links TRBV18 to TRBJ2-1, with 10 bases lining up with TRBD1. Germline values: CDR1 KGHSH, CDR2 LQKENI. The CDR3 runs 15 residues. Trimming removed 3 bases from V and 6 bases from J; junction bases left unmatched: 5. The CDR3 DNA follows: TGTGCCAGCTCACCGGACAGGGGGAGTATCAATGAGCAGTTCTTC. Its protein product is CASSPDRGSINEQFF.

V usage is TRBV23-1 and J usage is TRBJ2-5; 7 bases are shared with TRBD2. TRBV23-1 is known as an ORF, though its function is uncertain. The CDR3 totals 14 residues. The trim removed 4 bases at V and 7 bases at J, leaving 9 bases unmatched. CDR3 residues: CASSPSHGGGTQYF. CDR3 DNA sequence: TGCGCCAGCAGTCCCTCCCATGGGGGGGGGACCCAGTACTTC.

V and J are TRBV7-2 and TRBJ2-5; TRBD2 aligns across 8 bases. The CDR3 totals 15 residues. The trim removed 4 bases at V and 3 bases at J, leaving 7 bases unmatched. Germline values: CDR1 SGHTA, CDR2 FQGNSA. CDR3 amino acids: CASSSIPGGEETQYF. DNA of the CDR3: TGTGCCAGCAGCTCTATTCCGGGGGGGGAAGAGACCCAGTACTTC.

The rearrangement uses TRBV2 and TRBJ2-1, with 7 positions matching TRBD1. After removal of 6 bases from V and 4 bases from J, the junction contained 12 bases not matched to a gene. CDR3 size: 16 residues. Germline CDR1 SNHLY, CDR2 FYNNEI. The CDR3 nucleotides are TGTGCCAGCAGGGGACCCCGGGACAGCCGATACAATGAGCAGTTCTTC. Its protein product is CASRGPRDSRYNEQFF.

In this sample, this clone turned up once. V and J are TRBV6-2 or TRBV6-3 and TRBJ2-5; 7 nucleotides agree with TRBD2. Unmatched junction bases numbered 10, after V lost 2 bases and J lost 4 bases. This CDR3 spans 16 amino acids. Germline assignment: CDR1 MNHEY and CDR2 SVGEGT. The CDR3 here is CASSYRAGSIRETQYF. CDR3 nucleotide sequence: TGTGCCAGCAGTTACAGAGCGGGGAGTATTCGAGAGACCCAGTACTTC.

The chain has TRBV9 and TRBJ2-1; 7 bases line up with TRBD1. The CDR3 contains 16 residues. The germline V gene has CDR1 SGDLS and CDR2 YYNGEE. J gave up 5 bases and V 3 bases, and 11 bases lay outside the gene matches. The CDR3 is CASSAPQGGGDNEQFF. The CDR3 nucleotides read TGTGCCAGCAGCGCCCCCCAAGGGGGCGGTGACAATGAGCAGTTCTTC.

The V and J genes are TRBV5-1 and TRBJ2-1, with D perhaps TRBD1 (5 bases). Trimming took 0 bases from V and 7 from J, leaving 8 bases between them. Germline values: CDR1 SGHRS, CDR2 YFSETQ. The CDR3 is 13 residues long. The CDR3: CASSLARVNEQFF. The CDR3 DNA reads as TGCGCCAGCAGCTTGGCCAGGGTGAATGAGCAGTTCTTC. Looking up the rest from reference TRBV5-1 and TRBJ2-1 gives the full variable domain: KAGVTQTPRYLIKTRGQQVTLSCSPISGHRSVSWYQQTPGQGLQFLFEYFSETQRNKGNFPGRFSGRQFSNSRSEMNVSTLELGDSALYLCASSLARVNEQFFGPGTRLTVL.

This clone showed up just a few times. The V call is TRBV19, the J call TRBJ1-5; D unclear. The CDR3 sequence is 14 residues long. Germline loops: CDR1 LNHDA, CDR2 SQIVND (reference sequence). V was cut by 0 bases and J by 3 bases, with 6 bases left in between. The CDR3: CASSIEGSNQPQHF. The CDR3 DNA reads as TGTGCCAGTAGTATAGAGGGTTCCAATCAGCCCCAGCATTTT. The variable domain in full, with the rest retrieved from reference TRBV19 and TRBJ1-5, is DGGITQSPKYLFRKEGQNVTLSCEQNLNHDAMYWYRQDPGQGLRLIYYSQIVNDFQKGDIAEGYSVSREKKESFPLTVTSAQKNPTAFYLCASSIEGSNQPQHFGDGTRLSIL.